Shown below are 20 T cell receptor beta chains from a single sample sequenced in a study of spatial heterogeneity in lung cancer. Time point indicated: blood at routine non-recurrence follow-up after resection. TCRdb reprocessed the 5' RACE reads with MiXCR, giving one entry per CDR3 protein. Of about 2,500 distinct CDR3 sequences listed, roughly 55% are singletons. Sequenced here: PBMCs, sampled at follow-up. The receptor source for this set is a female donor with early-stage non-small cell lung cancer.

This clonotype was observed a few times. Because the library targeted alpha chains, this beta chain is an off-target read whose size means little. The chain employs TRBV7-2 and TRBJ2-7; 9 nucleotides match TRBD1. Germline-derived CDR1 and CDR2 are SGHTA and FQGNSA. The CDR3 sequence is 15 residues long. The trim removed 5 bases at V and 0 bases at J, leaving 5 bases unmatched. CDR3 region: CASSPQDRGSYEQYF. The CDR3 DNA reads as TGTGCCAGCAGCCCCCAGGACAGGGGCTCCTACGAGCAGTACTTC.

This clonotype was counted a few times. Since the library was made to target alpha chains, this beta chain is a stray read and its abundance is not meaningful. This rearrangement joins TRBV12-3 or TRBV12-4 to TRBJ2-4; 8 bases are shared with TRBD2. The CDR3 is 14 residues long. Losses at the gene ends were 5 bases for V and 9 bases for J; bases not matched to a gene: 9. CDR3 nucleotide sequence: TGTGCCAGCAGTACCCTCGGGAGGGACGGCATTCAGTACTTC. Translation: CASSTLGRDGIQYF.

Details on this clonotype: A library prepared for alpha chains yielded this beta chain as an off-target read; its size is of little meaning. The chain carries TRBV20-1 and TRBJ2-1; unclear D gene. CDR1 and CDR2 from the germline V gene are DFQATT and SNEGSKA (reference sequence). The CDR3 consists of 14 residues. V dropped 3 bases and J dropped 2 bases, with 11 bases sitting between them. This CDR3 is CSARDQSTYNEQFF. CDR3 nucleotide sequence: TGCAGTGCTAGGGACCAATCGACCTACAATGAGCAGTTCTTC.

As concerns this clonotype: This beta chain represents an off-target read in a library built for alpha chains; its size is of limited meaning. V gene TRBV10-3 combines with J gene TRBJ2-2, with D tentatively TRBD1 (5 bases). Germline values: CDR1 ENHRY, CDR2 SYGVKD. The CDR3 extends over 12 amino acids. With 4 bases removed from V and 5 bases from J, the gap between germline ends came to 5 bases. The CDR3 reads CAISAGTGELFF. The CDR3 DNA reads as TGTGCCATCAGTGCAGGGACCGGGGAGCTGTTTTTT.

This clonotype has a handful of counts. This beta chain is a stray sequence in a library constructed for alpha chains; its clone size is not meaningful. The rearrangement links TRBV12-5 to TRBJ2-5; D uncertain. Germline CDR1 and CDR2: LGHNT and FRNRAP. The CDR3 extends over 13 amino acids. V was clipped by 7 bases and J by 5 bases, with 14 bases between them. In DNA, the CDR3 is TGTGCTAGTGAGACGATGGGATCGGAGACCCAGTACTTC. Its protein is CASETMGSETQYF.

Concerning this clonotype itself: Found in a library prepared for alpha chains, this beta chain is an off-target read, and its abundance has little meaning. The chain has TRBV20-1 and TRBJ2-5; no clear D gene. V lost 0 bases and J 5 bases, leaving 7 bases between the germline ends. Germline-derived CDR1 and CDR2 are DFQATT and SNEGSKA (reference sequence). CDR3 length: 12 amino acids. CDR3 loop: CSARDPVETQYF. In DNA form, the CDR3 reads TGCAGTGCTAGAGATCCGGTGGAGACCCAGTACTTC.

On this clonotype itself: As an off-target read in a library built for alpha chains, this beta chain has a frequency of little significance. The CDR3: CASTRTGAGETQYF. The CDR3 nucleotides are TGTGCCAGCACCCGGACAGGGGCAGGAGAGACCCAGTACTTC. The J gene is TRBJ2-5, the V gene TRBV2; 9 positions agree with TRBD1. V lost 7 bases, J lost 4 bases, and 7 bases stayed unmatched. The CDR3 runs 14 residues. CDR1 and CDR2 (germline): SNHLY, FYNNEI.

Notes on this clonotype: For a library built for alpha chains, this beta chain is a stray read; little rests on its size. The V call is TRBV7-9, the J call TRBJ2-6; D possibly corresponds to TRBD2 (6 bases). Trimming stripped 3 bases from V and 2 bases from J, with 8 bases between. This CDR3 region has 15 residues. The germline V gene has CDR1 SEHNR and CDR2 FQNEAQ (reference sequence). CDR3: CASSLTGAGANVLTF. CDR3 nucleotide sequence: TGTGCCAGCAGCTTGACGGGGGCTGGGGCCAACGTCCTGACTTTC.

Remarks on this clonotype: A library made for alpha chains picked up this beta chain off target, so its size means little. J is TRBJ2-3 and V is TRBV5-1; D might be TRBD2 (6 bases). CDR1 is SGHRS, CDR2 YFSETQ, per germline. The V and J ends lost 7 bases and 7 bases respectively, with 10 bases between them. This CDR3 comprises 11 residues. For the CDR3, the DNA is TGCGCCAGCTGGGGGGTTCATACGCAGTATTTT. It is translated as CASWGVHTQYF.

This clonotype was seen a few times. The library was prepared for alpha chains; this beta chain is a stray read, so its frequency means little. V and J are TRBV3-1 and TRBJ2-7; D may be TRBD1 or TRBD2 (5 bases each). The CDR3 sequence is 14 residues long. Between the trimmed V and J ends, which lost 6 bases and 5 bases, there was a span of 17 bases. Germline CDR1 reads LGHDT; CDR2 reads YNNKEL (reference sequence). CDR3 nucleotides: TGTGCCAGCAGTTATTCAGGGAGAGTAAACGAGCAGTACGTC. This sequence encodes CASSYSGRVNEQYV.

Details on this clonotype: Being off target in a library aimed at alpha chains, this beta chain has a size of little meaning. The gene calls are TRBV6-5 and TRBJ1-2; no firm D call. V was pared by 0 bases and J by 8 bases, with 13 bases between. CDR1 is MNHEY and CDR2 is SVGAGI in the germline V gene. This CDR3 is built from 14 residues. The CDR3 loop is CASSYSGSAKGYTF. The CDR3 DNA is TGTGCCAGCAGTTACTCGGGGTCAGCCAAAGGCTACACCTTC.

Points on this clonotype: The library was built for alpha chains, so this beta chain is an off-target read and its size means little. This chain links TRBV2 with TRBJ2-5; the D gene is possibly TRBD2 (5 bases). The CDR3 has 12 amino acids. With 6 bases removed from V and 5 bases from J, the gap between germline ends came to 10 bases. Germline V lookup: CDR1 SNHLY, CDR2 FYNNEI. The CDR3 sequence: CASRGTGETQYF. The CDR3 DNA is TGTGCCAGCAGAGGTACGGGGGAGACCCAGTACTTC.

Points on this clonotype: This beta chain slipped into a library made for alpha chains as a stray read, so its size is not meaningful. This chain links TRBV5-1 with TRBJ2-7; D possibly uses TRBD1 or TRBD2 (6 bases each). Between the trimmed V and J ends, which lost 0 bases and 3 bases, there was a span of 16 bases. The germline V gene has CDR1 SGHRS and CDR2 YFSETQ. The CDR3 consists of 16 residues. The DNA of the CDR3 is TGCGCCAGCAGCTTGGACCGGGGGCCAGGGAACTACGAGCAGTACTTC. This sequence encodes CASSLDRGPGNYEQYF.

This clonotype was observed a few times. This beta chain slipped into a library made for alpha chains as a stray read, so its size is not meaningful. The chain joins TRBV3-1 to TRBJ2-3; weak D call: TRBD1 (6 bases). Germline assignment: CDR1 LGHDT and CDR2 YNNKEL (reference sequence). This CDR3 is 19 amino acids long. V was trimmed by 4 bases and J by 1 base, leaving 24 bases between them. CDR3 DNA: TGTGCCAGCAGCCCCCAAATTTTGGGACACGGGACGGGCACAGATACGCAGTATTTT. Amino acid sequence: CASSPQILGHGTGTDTQYF.

This clonotype occurred a few times. A library made for alpha chains picked up this beta chain off target, so its size means little. V is TRBV18 and J is TRBJ2-1, with TRBD2 identical over 8 bases. The CDR3 has 14 amino acids. The junction had 9 bases not matched to a gene; V was cut back by 5 bases and J by 9 bases. Germline V CDR1 and CDR2: KGHSH, LQKENI. The CDR3 DNA reads TGTGCCAGCTCATCAAACGGGGGGGACGGTGAGCAGTTCTTC. Translated, it gives CASSSNGGDGEQFF.

A note on this clonotype: Found in a library prepared for alpha chains, this beta chain is an off-target read, and its abundance has little meaning. The chain recombines TRBV11-2 with TRBJ2-5; a possible D gene is TRBD1 (6 bases). Looked up from germline, CDR1 is SGHAT and CDR2 is FQNNGV. The V gene lost 5 bases and the J gene lost 2 bases, with 6 bases spanning the gap. The CDR3 runs to 12 residues. CDR3 in DNA: TGTGCCAGCAGCAGGGGGCAAGAGACCCAGTACTTC. It specifies CASSRGQETQYF.

For this clonotype: Since it is a stray read in a library aimed at alpha chains, this beta chain has a size that is not meaningful. The chain is built from TRBV12-5 and TRBJ2-1, with TRBD2 matching over 11 bases. CDR3 length: 15 residues. Germline V gene lookup returns CDR1 LGHNT and CDR2 FRNRAP. Germline trimming cut 6 bases from V and 7 bases from J; bases unmatched to any gene: 8. The CDR3 DNA sequence: TGTGCTAGTGGATCAACTAGCGGGAGTAGGAATGAGCAGTTCTTC. Protein sequence: CASGSTSGSRNEQFF.

This clonotype was seen only a few times. This beta chain is off target for a library built for alpha chains, so its abundance means little. The chain employs TRBV5-1 and TRBJ2-1; 7 bases are shared with TRBD1. Germline lookup yields CDR1 SGHRS and CDR2 YFSETQ. This CDR3 has 14 residues. V was pared by 4 bases and J by 7 bases, with 8 bases of the junction left unmatched. CDR3 sequence (DNA): TGCGCCAGCAGCATACAGACAGGGAATAATGAGCAGTTCTTC. This translates into CASSIQTGNNEQFF.

On this clonotype itself: For a library built for alpha chains, this beta chain is a stray read; little rests on its size. The CDR3 DNA reads as TGTGCCAGCAGCCAACTAGTAACTGAGCAGTTCTTC. This sequence encodes CASSQLVTEQFF. The gene calls are TRBV7-9 and TRBJ2-1, with TRBD2 as a possible D gene (5 bases). This CDR3 region has 12 residues. Germline lookup yields CDR1 SEHNR and CDR2 FQNEAQ (reference sequence). With 5 bases removed from V and 9 bases from J, the gap between germline ends came to 11 bases.

Worth noting for this clonotype: Since it is a stray read in a library aimed at alpha chains, this beta chain has a size that is not meaningful. The J gene is TRBJ1-2, the V gene TRBV24-1, with D possibly being TRBD1 (6 bases). Germline V CDR1 and CDR2: KGHDR, SFDVKD. The CDR3 runs 13 residues. With 9 bases removed from V and 0 bases from J, the gap between germline ends came to 10 bases. The CDR3 sequence is CATWGPTNYGYTF. CDR3 coding DNA: TGTGCCACCTGGGGGCCTACTAACTATGGCTACACCTTC.